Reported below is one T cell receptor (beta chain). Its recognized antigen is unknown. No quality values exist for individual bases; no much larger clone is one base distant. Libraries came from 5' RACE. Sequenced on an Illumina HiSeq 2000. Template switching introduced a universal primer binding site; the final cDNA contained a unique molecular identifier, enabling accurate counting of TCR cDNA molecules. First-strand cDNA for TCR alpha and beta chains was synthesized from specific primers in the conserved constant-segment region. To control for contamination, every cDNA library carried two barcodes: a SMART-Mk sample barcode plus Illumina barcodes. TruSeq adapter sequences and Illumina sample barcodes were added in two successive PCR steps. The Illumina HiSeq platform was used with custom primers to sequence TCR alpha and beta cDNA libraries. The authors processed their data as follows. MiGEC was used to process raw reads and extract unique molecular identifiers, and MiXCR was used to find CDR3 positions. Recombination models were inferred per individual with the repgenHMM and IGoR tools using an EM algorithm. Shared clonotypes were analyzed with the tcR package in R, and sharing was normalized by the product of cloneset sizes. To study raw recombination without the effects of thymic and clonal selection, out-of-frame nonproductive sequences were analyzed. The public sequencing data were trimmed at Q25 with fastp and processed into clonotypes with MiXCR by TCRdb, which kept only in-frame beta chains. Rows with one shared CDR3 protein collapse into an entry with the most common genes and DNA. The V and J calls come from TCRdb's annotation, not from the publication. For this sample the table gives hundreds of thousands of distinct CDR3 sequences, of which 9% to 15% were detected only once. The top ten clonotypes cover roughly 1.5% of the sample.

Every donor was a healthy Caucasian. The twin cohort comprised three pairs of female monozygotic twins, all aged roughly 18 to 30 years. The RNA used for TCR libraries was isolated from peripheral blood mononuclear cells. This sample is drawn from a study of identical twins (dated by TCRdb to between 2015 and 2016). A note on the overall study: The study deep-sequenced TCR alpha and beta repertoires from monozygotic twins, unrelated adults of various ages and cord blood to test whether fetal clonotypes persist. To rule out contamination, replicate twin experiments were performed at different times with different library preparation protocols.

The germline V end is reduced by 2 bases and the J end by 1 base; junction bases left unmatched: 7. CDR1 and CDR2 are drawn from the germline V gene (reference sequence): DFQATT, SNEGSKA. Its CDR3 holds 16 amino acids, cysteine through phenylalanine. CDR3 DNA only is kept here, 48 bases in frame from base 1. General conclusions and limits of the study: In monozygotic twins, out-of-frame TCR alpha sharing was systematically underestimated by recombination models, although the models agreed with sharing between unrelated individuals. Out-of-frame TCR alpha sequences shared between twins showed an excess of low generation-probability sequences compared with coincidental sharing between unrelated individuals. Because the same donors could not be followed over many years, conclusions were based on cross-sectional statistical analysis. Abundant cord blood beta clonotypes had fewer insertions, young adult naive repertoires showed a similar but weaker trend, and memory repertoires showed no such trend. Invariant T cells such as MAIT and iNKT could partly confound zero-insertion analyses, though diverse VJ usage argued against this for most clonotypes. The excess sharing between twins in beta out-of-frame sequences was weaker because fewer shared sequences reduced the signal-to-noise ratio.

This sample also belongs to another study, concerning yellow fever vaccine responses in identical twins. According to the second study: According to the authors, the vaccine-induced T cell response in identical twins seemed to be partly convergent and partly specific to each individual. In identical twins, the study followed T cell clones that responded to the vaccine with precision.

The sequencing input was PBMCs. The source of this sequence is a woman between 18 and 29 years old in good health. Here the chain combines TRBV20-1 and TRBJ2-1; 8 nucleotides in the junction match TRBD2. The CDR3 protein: CSARILAGISYNEQFF. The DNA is TGCAGTGCTAGAATCTTAGCGGGAATTTCCTACAATGAGCAGTTCTTC.